The 20 T cell receptor beta chains below were found in one sample sequenced in a study of cytomegalovirus exposure and HLA in healthy donors. Vbeta (60) and Jbeta (13) primers were used in the PCR. The data were produced by immunoSEQ multiplex PCR, yet TCRdb's version contains in-frame clones alone and is incomplete. The sample consists of about 110,000 clones, approximately 70% of them appearing once. The sample consisted of PBMCs. The receptors were gathered from a man between 25 and 39 years old in good health and CMV-seropositive.

CDR3 DNA: TGCGCCAGCAGCTCGGGACAGGTGGTTGAAGCTTTCTTT. It codes for CASSSGQVVEAFF. This chain connects TRBV5-1 to TRBJ1-1; 8 bases map to TRBD1. The CDR3 extends over 13 amino acids. Trimming took 3 bases from V and 7 from J; bases not matched to a gene: 5. Germline V gene lookup returns CDR1 SGHRS and CDR2 YFSETQ.

This sequence joins TRBV5-1 and TRBJ1-4, with 8 positions matching TRBD1. Looked up from germline, CDR1 is SGHRS and CDR2 is YFSETQ. The CDR3 sequence is 13 residues long. The V and J ends lost 7 bases and 8 bases, in that order; junction bases with no gene match: 7. CDR3 region: CASGTTGVEKLFF. For the CDR3, the DNA is TGCGCCAGCGGCACGACAGGGGTCGAAAAACTGTTTTTT.

This sequence joins TRBV27 and TRBJ2-7; 10 bases align to TRBD1. With 0 bases clipped from V and 3 bases from J, the junction kept 2 bases outside the gene matches. Per the germline V gene, CDR1 is MNHEY and CDR2 is SMNVEV (reference sequence). The CDR3 runs to 15 residues. This CDR3 is CASSLSGQGFYEQYF. The CDR3 DNA sequence: TGTGCCAGCAGTTTATCGGGACAGGGGTTCTACGAGCAGTACTTC.

The CDR3 nucleotides are TGCGCCAGCAGCCAAAGATGGGGGAGGGGTTGGTCCCAAGATACGCAGTATTTT. Protein: CASSQRWGRGWSQDTQYF. V and J are TRBV4-1 and TRBJ2-3, with 7 bases matching TRBD2. In germline, CDR1 is MGHRA, CDR2 YSYEKL. The ends lost 2 bases at V and 5 bases at J; junction bases unmatched: 16. The CDR3 length is 18 residues.

The chain joins TRBV5-1 to TRBJ2-1; 10 nucleotides match TRBD1. Per germline, CDR1 SGHRS and CDR2 YFSETQ. V lost 0 bases to trimming and J lost 5 bases; unmatched junction nucleotides: 8. There are 17 residues in the CDR3. CDR3 region: CASSLGVGTGADNEQFF. The CDR3 DNA reads TGCGCCAGCAGCTTGGGTGTTGGGACAGGGGCGGACAATGAGCAGTTCTTC.

V usage is TRBV10-3 and J usage is TRBJ1-3; 8 bases are shared with TRBD1. The CDR3 covers 15 residues. With 6 bases clipped from V and 3 bases from J, the junction kept 7 bases outside the gene matches. Germline V lookup: CDR1 ENHRY, CDR2 SYGVKD. Written as DNA, the CDR3 is TGTGCCATCAGCGGACAGGGCGATAGTGGAAACACCATATATTTT. Amino acid sequence: CAISGQGDSGNTIYF.

CDR3 nucleotides: TGTGCCAGCAGCTTGGGGAGGAGCTCCTACAATGAGCAGTTCTTC. It translates to CASSLGRSSYNEQFF. The rearrangement uses TRBV5-6 and TRBJ2-1; D may be TRBD2 (5 bases). This CDR3 region has 15 residues. Germline CDR1 SGHDT, CDR2 YYEEEE. V lost 0 bases to trimming and J lost 0 bases, with 7 bases between them.

The genes are TRBV4-2 and TRBJ1-1, with 10 bases aligning to TRBD1. Germline assignment: CDR1 LGHNA and CDR2 YNFKEQ. The CDR3 length is 17 residues. After removal of 4 bases from V and 5 bases from J, the junction contained 13 bases not matched to a gene. The CDR3: CASSLYFGDRGGTEAFF. The CDR3 region has the DNA TGTGCCAGCAGCCTTTACTTCGGGGACAGGGGAGGGACTGAAGCTTTCTTT.

The rearrangement uses TRBV6-5 and TRBJ1-2; D is perhaps TRBD1 (6 bases). Germline V gene sequence: CDR1 MNHEY, CDR2 SVGAGI. V was shortened by 5 bases and J by 4 bases, with 14 bases between the two germline ends. The CDR3 has 14 amino acids. DNA of the CDR3: TGTGCCAGCAGTGAGGGCAGGGGTTCCTATGGCTACACCTTC. Translation: CASSEGRGSYGYTF.

This clone was seen more than once but under ten times. This chain connects TRBV5-4 to TRBJ1-2, with D unclear. Germline assignment: CDR1 SGHNT and CDR2 YYREEE (reference sequence). Trimming stripped 3 bases from V and 7 bases from J, with 19 bases between. CDR3 length: 15 residues. As DNA, the CDR3 is TGTGCCAGCAGCTCCCCGGGTTTTGGAGATCCTGGCTACACCTTC. This sequence encodes CASSSPGFGDPGYTF.

This clone came up a few times. The chain links TRBV7-9 to TRBJ1-2; no clear D. V lost 0 bases and J lost 4, with 6 bases in between. The CDR3 spans 13 residues. Looked up from germline, CDR1 is SEHNR and CDR2 is FQNEAQ (reference sequence). CDR3 amino acids: CASSLAASYGYTF. As DNA, the CDR3 is TGTGCCAGCAGCTTAGCGGCAAGCTATGGCTACACCTTC.

This clone was seen only once. The DNA of the CDR3 is TGTGCCAGCAGTTACCCGGGGAGCTCCTACGAGCAGTACTTC. This gives the protein CASSYPGSSYEQYF. This chain connects TRBV6-6 to TRBJ2-7, with TRBD2 as a possible D gene (5 bases). Germline V gene data show CDR1 as MNHNY and CDR2 as SVGAGI (reference sequence). V lost 2 bases and J lost 0, with 8 bases in between. The CDR3 is made up of 14 amino acids.

The chain has TRBV6-6 and TRBJ1-4, with D perhaps matching TRBD1 (5 bases). Germline V gene lookup returns CDR1 MNHNY and CDR2 SVGAGI (reference sequence). CDR3 length: 16 residues. The ends were cut back, 1 base at V and 3 bases at J, with 12 bases in the middle. Written as DNA, the CDR3 is TGTGCCAGCAGTTACTGGGGTGGGGGGTCTAATGAAAAACTGTTTTTT. Translation: CASSYWGGGSNEKLFF.

A few counts support this clone. The gene calls are TRBV2 and TRBJ2-1; the match to TRBD2 covers 13 bases. Germline V gene sequence: CDR1 SNHLY, CDR2 FYNNEI. V shed 3 bases and J 9 bases; nucleotides not matched to a gene: 5. The CDR3 has 15 amino acids. The CDR3 sequence is CASSDTSGGAVEQFF. CDR3 coding DNA: TGTGCCAGCAGTGACACTAGCGGGGGGGCGGTTGAGCAGTTCTTC.

The chain carries TRBV6-1 and TRBJ2-2; tentatively, D is TRBD1 (5 bases). CDR1 is MNHNS, CDR2 SASEGT, per germline. The CDR3 contains 12 residues. With 8 bases removed from V and 4 bases from J, the gap between germline ends came to 8 bases. The CDR3 spells CASDSLTGELFF. In DNA, the CDR3 is TGTGCCAGCGACAGCCTCACCGGGGAGCTGTTTTTT.

As to this clone: Other DNA variants within this sample encode the same CDR3. The genes are TRBV5-4 and TRBJ2-7, with TRBD2 matching over 11 bases. After removal of 0 bases from V and 4 bases from J, the junction contained 0 bases not matched to a gene. The germline CDR1 and CDR2 sequences are SGHNT and YYREEE (reference sequence). The CDR3 extends over 14 amino acids. The CDR3, as DNA: TGTGCCAGCAGCTTGGGGACTAGCGGGTACGAGCAGTACTTC. Its translation is CASSLGTSGYEQYF.

With regard to this clone: Other DNA sequences in the sample encode the same CDR3. The chain links TRBV6-1 to TRBJ2-1; the D is unclear. In germline, CDR1 is MNHNS, CDR2 SASEGT. Trimming removed 7 bases at V and 0 bases at J, with 10 bases between. The CDR3 consists of 14 residues. The CDR3 is CASTDWSSYNEQFF. Here the CDR3 DNA reads TGTGCCAGCACCGACTGGAGCTCCTACAATGAGCAGTTCTTC.

This chain connects TRBV5-4 to TRBJ1-1, with 9 nucleotides matching TRBD1. The CDR3 is 13 residues long. Germline V gene data show CDR1 as SGHNT and CDR2 as YYREEE (reference sequence). Germline trimming cut 2 bases from V and 10 bases from J; bases unmatched to any gene: 6. Here the CDR3 DNA reads TGTGCCAGCAGCTTCGTACAGGGGGCAGGAGCTTTCTTT. It encodes CASSFVQGAGAFF.

The table lists this clone with a count of one. The chain combines TRBV7-9 with TRBJ2-5; D is perhaps TRBD1 (6 bases). The CDR3 spans 12 residues. Germline CDR1 reads SEHNR; CDR2 reads FQNEAQ (reference sequence). V lost 6 bases, J lost 7 bases, and 12 bases lay in between. The CDR3 loop reads CASRTGSGTQYF. For the CDR3, the DNA is TGTGCCAGCAGAACAGGGTCCGGGACCCAGTACTTC. The whole variable domain, remainder taken from reference TRBV7-9 and TRBJ2-5, is DTGVSQNPRHKITKRGQNVTFRCDPISEHNRLYWYRQTLGQGPEFLTYFQNEAQLEKSRLLSDRFSAERPKGSFSTLEIQRTEQGDSAMYLCASRTGSGTQYFGPGTRLLVL.

The gene calls are TRBV5-1 and TRBJ2-3; TRBD2 matches 9 bases. This CDR3 has 16 residues. In germline, CDR1 is SGHRS, CDR2 YFSETQ. Losses at the gene ends were 4 bases for V and 6 bases for J; bases not matched to a gene: 12. The CDR3 sequence: CASSTPSGDFQDTQYF. In DNA, the CDR3 is TGCGCCAGCAGCACCCCTAGCGGGGACTTCCAGGATACGCAGTATTTT.